The T cell receptor (beta chain) described here comes from a study of blood T cell repertoires in COVID-19 (dated by TCRdb to the early 2020s). With regard to the full study: Samples from collaborators originated in the United States, Italy and Spain and spanned both the acute and convalescent phases of COVID-19. The material from the prospective study consisted of cDNA or gDNA derived from T cells, B-cell-depleted T cells, or PBMCs. Deeply sampled blood TCRbeta repertoires from subjects exposed to, actively infected with, or recovered from COVID-19 were included in the dataset. The repertoires were released in a freely available public database intended as a resource for research on the immune response to SARS-CoV-2. Samples were obtained from the ongoing ImmuneRACE study (first 160 participants) and from 1,254 subjects provided by 6 global collaborators. The sample metadata nearly always contained a de-identified subject ID, COVID-19 status, age in years and sex. Where available, HLA class I and class II types were obtained from metadata supplied by the sample provider rather than from assay-based typing. Here is what the overall study found, with its caveats: The amount of clinical and demographic metadata varied by source and participant and was provided uncurated.

At one collaborating source in Seattle, patients were enrolled during active infection and were followed longitudinally through the course of disease. The collaborating institutions used their own protocols to collect whole blood in K2EDTA tubes. For TCRbeta analysis, collaborators shipped samples as frozen whole blood, isolated PBMCs, or DNA extracted from either of those sample types. The CDR3 runs 15 amino acids, cysteine and phenylalanine included. Just the 45-base CDR3 DNA is kept, in frame starting at base 1. CDR1 is given as MNHEY and CDR2 as SVGEGT, both from the germline V gene. At the junction V is shortened by 6 bases and J by 10 bases; bases outside the gene matches: 10. As regards this clone: What antigen it recognizes has not been identified. Per-base qualities were not stored, and no clone one base away is much larger.

The immunoSEQ Assay, a bias-controlled multiplex PCR, was used to amplify TCRbeta CDR3 regions from genomic DNA. From the authors' description of their analysis: The number of nucleated cells in each sample was estimated from the amplification of reference gene primers within the assay. To quantify the absolute abundance of each unique TCRbeta CDR3 rearrangement, sequence reads were collapsed and filtered. For each sample, productive Simpson clonality was calculated as the square root of Simpson's diversity index over productive rearrangements. TCRdb took over this immuneACCESS table, retaining in-frame rearrangements with V and J assigned. Such tables are incomplete; in checked studies, under half of the missing clones stem from an unresolved V gene, and the remainder is unexplained. V, J and clone size are taken as reported in that table, and D and trimming were inferred from the DNA itself. Here the sample has 300,000 to 450,000 clones; more than 80% occur a single time. Around 3% of the sample lies in the top ten.

This TCR was sampled from a woman aged 30 to 39 with COVID-19, enrolled during active disease. Material: peripheral blood. The rearranged segments are TRBV6-2 or TRBV6-3 and TRBJ1-6; TRBD1 fits 9 bases in the junction. The CDR3 region has the sequence CASSMGQGDGSPLHF. The bases are TGTGCCAGCAGCATGGGACAGGGAGATGGATCACCCCTCCACTTT.